Below, 28 T cell receptor beta chains from the same sample are listed, as sequenced in a study of blood T cell repertoires in COVID-19. Generated by immunoSEQ multiplex PCR, the TCRdb table keeps only in-frame clones and is missing some. The top ten clones hold 6.6% of a sample with a few hundred thousand clones, approximately 81% of them seen once. The sample taken for sequencing was PBMCs or T cells enriched from blood (not recorded which). These receptors all stem from a woman aged 50 to 60 who had been exposed to COVID-19.

The V call is TRBV28, the J call TRBJ1-4; D not resolved. The CDR3 is 14 residues long. The V and J ends lost 2 bases and 8 bases respectively, with 12 bases between them. Germline CDR1 MDHEN, CDR2 SYDVKM. CDR3 DNA: TGTGCCAGCAGTTTACCCAACAGACGGGAAAAACTGTTTTTT. This gives the protein CASSLPNRREKLFF.

This chain links TRBV7-2 with TRBJ1-5; 7 bases match TRBD1. CDR1 is SGHTA, CDR2 FQGNSA, per germline. This CDR3 comprises 14 residues. V shed 2 bases, J shed 4 bases, and the junction held 2 bases outside the gene matches. The CDR3 bases are TGTGCCAGCAGCTTACAGGGACAGAATCAGCCCCAGCATTTT. Translated: CASSLQGQNQPQHF.

The chain is built from TRBV25-1 and TRBJ2-3, with 7 bases lining up with TRBD1. The germline CDR1 and CDR2 sequences are MGHDK and SYGVNS. This CDR3 is built from 17 residues. V gave up 1 base and J gave up 2 bases; unmatched junction bases: 9. The CDR3 sequence: CASSEFGTDTLTDTQYF. The CDR3 DNA reads TGTGCCAGCAGTGAATTTGGGACAGATACCCTCACAGATACGCAGTATTTT.

The chain recombines TRBV3-1 (or the pseudogene TRBV3-2) with TRBJ1-2; D is unresolved. Germline V gene data show CDR1 as LGHDT and CDR2 as YNNKEL (reference sequence). The CDR3 extends over 13 amino acids. Trimming shortened V by 5 bases and J by 5 bases, and 12 bases separated the two germline ends. The CDR3 loop is CASSGTRGYGYTF. For the CDR3, the DNA is TGTGCCAGCAGCGGTACCCGCGGGTATGGCTACACCTTC.

V is TRBV10-2 and J is TRBJ1-1; D is undetermined. Germline V lookup: CDR1 WSHSY, CDR2 SAAADI. V shed 4 bases and J shed 3 bases, with 9 bases lying between them. The CDR3 is 13 amino acids. CDR3 sequence: CASSGVGDTEAFF. CDR3 sequence (DNA): TGCGCCAGCAGTGGGGTGGGAGACACTGAAGCTTTCTTT.

This rearrangement joins TRBV10-2 to TRBJ1-1; no firm D call. The CDR3 contains 11 residues. With 8 bases removed from V and 5 bases from J, the gap between germline ends came to 9 bases. In germline, CDR1 is WSHSY, CDR2 SAAADI. The CDR3 reads CASGWPTEAFF. CDR3 sequence (DNA): TGCGCCAGCGGTTGGCCAACTGAAGCTTTCTTT.

The chain links TRBV19 to TRBJ1-4; no definite D call. The V gene lost 3 bases and the J gene lost 7 bases, with 18 bases spanning the gap. The CDR3 has 16 residues. Looked up from germline, CDR1 is LNHDA and CDR2 is SQIVND (reference sequence). DNA for the CDR3: TGTGCCAGTAGTATTGGAGAGGGAAAGTACGGTGAAAAACTGTTTTTT. The encoded protein is CASSIGEGKYGEKLFF. The entire variable domain, with the rest obtained from reference TRBV19 and TRBJ1-4, is as follows: DGGITQSPKYLFRKEGQNVTLSCEQNLNHDAMYWYRQDPGQGLRLIYYSQIVNDFQKGDIAEGYSVSREKKESFPLTVTSAQKNPTAFYLCASSIGEGKYGEKLFFGSGTQLSVL.

The chain carries TRBV19 and TRBJ1-1, with TRBD1 matching over 10 bases. There are 13 residues in the CDR3. Unmatched junction bases numbered 3, after V lost 7 bases and J lost 4 bases. Germline V gives CDR1 LNHDA, CDR2 SQIVND (reference sequence). The CDR3 sequence: CASNWDRGTEAFF. The CDR3 region has the DNA TGTGCCAGTAACTGGGACAGGGGCACTGAAGCTTTCTTT. Full variable domain (missing parts from reference TRBV19 and TRBJ1-1): DGGITQSPKYLFRKEGQNVTLSCEQNLNHDAMYWYRQDPGQGLRLIYYSQIVNDFQKGDIAEGYSVSREKKESFPLTVTSAQKNPTAFYLCASNWDRGTEAFFGQGTRLTVV.

The gene calls are TRBV5-5 and TRBJ1-1, with D hard to call. The ends were cut back, 7 bases at V and 4 bases at J, with 23 bases in the middle. The CDR3 length is 16 residues. Germline V lookup: CDR1 SGHKS, CDR2 YYEKEE (reference sequence). As DNA, the CDR3 is TGTGCCAGCCTTAGCTTGGAGGAGGCCATGGCCACTGAAGCTTTCTTT. This encodes CASLSLEEAMATEAFF.

This chain joins TRBV7-2 and TRBJ1-2; D remains ambiguous. The CDR3 is 12 amino acids. Per germline, CDR1 SGHTA and CDR2 FQGNSA. Trimming left V 8 bases short and J 4 bases short, with 11 bases between. CDR3 amino acids: CASGSGLYGYTF. The CDR3 DNA reads as TGTGCCAGCGGCTCGGGTCTCTATGGCTACACCTTC. The entire variable domain, with the rest obtained from reference TRBV7-2 and TRBJ1-2, is as follows: GAGVSQSPSNKVTEKGKDVELRCDPISGHTALYWYRQSLGQGLEFLIYFQGNSAPDKSGLPSDRFSAERTGGSVSTLTIQRTQQEDSAVYLCASGSGLYGYTFGSGTRLTVV.

The V gene is TRBV24-1, the J gene TRBJ2-1, with D tentatively TRBD2 (5 bases). With 4 bases removed from V and 0 bases from J, the gap between germline ends came to 12 bases. Per the germline V gene, CDR1 is KGHDR and CDR2 is SFDVKD. The CDR3 has 16 residues. The CDR3 loop reads CATSDRKADSYNEQFF. The CDR3 region has the DNA TGTGCCACCAGTGACCGAAAAGCGGACTCCTACAATGAGCAGTTCTTC.

The rearrangement uses TRBV4-3 and TRBJ2-1; TRBD2 matches 7 bases. The CDR3 loop spans 16 amino acids. Germline CDR1 is LGHNA and CDR2 is YSLEER. J gave up 4 bases and V 2 bases, and 8 bases lay outside the gene matches. The CDR3 region is CASSQLGGGVYNEQFF. CDR3 nucleotides: TGCGCCAGCAGCCAATTAGGTGGGGGGGTTTACAATGAGCAGTTCTTC.

The chain is built from TRBV10-3 and TRBJ1-6; TRBD1 might be the D (5 bases). Germline-derived CDR1 and CDR2 are ENHRY and SYGVKD. The CDR3 runs to 15 residues. Between the trimmed V and J ends, which lost 6 bases and 8 bases, there was a span of 17 bases. The CDR3 bases are TGTGCCATCAGCACTTCGGGGGGGAATGATTCACCCCTCCACTTT. As protein: CAISTSGGNDSPLHF.

CDR3 DNA sequence: TGTGCCAGTAGTATTTCTGGGACAAGGAAAGGCTACACCTTC. Encoded protein: CASSISGTRKGYTF. The chain recombines TRBV19 with TRBJ1-2; possible D gene TRBD1, 6 bases. In germline, CDR1 is LNHDA, CDR2 SQIVND (reference sequence). The CDR3 spans 14 residues. Trimming stripped 3 bases from V and 8 bases from J, with 16 bases between.

This clone was detected once. The chain employs TRBV7-9 and TRBJ1-4, with 8 bases fitting TRBD1. The length of the CDR3 is 14 residues. The J segment lost 8 bases and the V segment lost 5 bases, leaving 7 bases of the junction unmatched. Germline CDR1 is SEHNR and CDR2 is FQNEAQ (reference sequence). The CDR3 DNA follows: TGTGCCAGCAGCGAAGACAGGGGAGACGAAAAACTGTTTTTT. As protein: CASSEDRGDEKLFF.

In the case of this clone: The sample has other DNA sequences that encode this CDR3 too. J is TRBJ1-2 and V is TRBV10-3, with D perhaps matching TRBD1 (6 bases). CDR3 length equals 14 residues. Germline V gene sequence: CDR1 ENHRY, CDR2 SYGVKD. Trimming removed 6 bases at V and 8 bases at J, with 19 bases between. The DNA for the CDR3 is TGTGCCATCAGCGGGGGGGGGCCCCGTGGGGGCTACACCTTC. Translated, it gives CAISGGGPRGGYTF.

The rearrangement uses TRBV3-1 (or the pseudogene TRBV3-2) and TRBJ1-5, with TRBD1 matching over 8 bases. Germline V gene sequence: CDR1 LGHDT, CDR2 YNNKEL (reference sequence). J gave up 7 bases and V 0 bases, and 5 bases lay outside the gene matches. This CDR3 comprises 15 residues. The CDR3 is CASSQDQGAKQPQHF. The DNA of the CDR3 is TGTGCCAGCAGCCAAGATCAGGGGGCGAAACAGCCCCAGCATTTT.

As for this clone: This CDR3 is also generated by other DNA sequences in the sample. The chain couples TRBV6-5 to TRBJ2-3; weak D call: TRBD2 (6 bases). The germline V gene encodes CDR1 MNHEY and CDR2 SVGAGI. The CDR3 has 14 amino acids. V was shortened by 10 bases and J by 0 bases, with 14 bases between the two germline ends. For the CDR3, the DNA is TGTGCCACCCTTCCGGGACTGAGCACAGATACGCAGTATTTT. This sequence encodes CATLPGLSTDTQYF.

V gene TRBV6-1 combines with J gene TRBJ2-5; 10 bases align to TRBD2. Trimming at V came to 0 bases and at J to 4 bases, leaving 14 bases not matched to a gene. Germline loops: CDR1 MNHNS, CDR2 SASEGT. The CDR3 sequence is 19 residues long. CDR3 residues: CASSEARRAGGLIIETQYF. The CDR3, as DNA: TGTGCCAGCAGTGAAGCGCGGAGAGCGGGGGGGCTTATAATAGAGACCCAGTACTTC.

The rearrangement joins TRBV5-8 to TRBJ2-1; D call uncertain. Trimming left V 1 base short and J 0 bases short, with 8 bases between. Germline V gene data show CDR1 as SGHTS and CDR2 as YDEGEE. This CDR3 comprises 15 residues. CDR3 in amino acids: CASSLLMSSYNEQFF. The CDR3 coding sequence is TGTGCCAGCAGCTTGTTAATGAGCTCCTACAATGAGCAGTTCTTC. The full variable domain, in which reference TRBV5-8 and TRBJ2-1 provide the parts outside the CDR3, is EAGVTQSPTHLIKTRGQQATLRCSPISGHTSVYWYQQALGLGLQFLLWYDEGEERNRGNFPPRFSGRQFPNYSSELNVNALELEDSALYLCASSLLMSSYNEQFFGPGTRLTVL.

The V gene is TRBV6-2 or TRBV6-3, the J gene TRBJ2-5; TRBD2 matches 11 bases. The CDR3 has 17 residues. Per the germline V gene, CDR1 is MNHEY and CDR2 is SVGEGT. The J segment lost 1 base and the V segment lost 5 bases, leaving 9 bases of the junction unmatched. CDR3 DNA: TGTGCCAGCAGTAAAGGCGTACTAGCGGGGGCCCAAGAGACCCAGTACTTC. Translated, it gives CASSKGVLAGAQETQYF.

This clone has a handful of counts. The V call is TRBV2, the J call TRBJ2-1; D remains unclear. Germline CDR1 is SNHLY and CDR2 is FYNNEI. Trimming took 2 bases from V and 0 from J, leaving 14 bases between them. The length of the CDR3 is 17 residues. As DNA, the CDR3 is TGTGCCAGCAGTGAACGTGGTACGAGGAGCTCCTACAATGAGCAGTTCTTC. This sequence encodes CASSERGTRSSYNEQFF.

The V and J genes are TRBV30 and TRBJ1-6, with D perhaps TRBD1 (5 bases). The CDR3 totals 16 residues. Germline CDR1 and CDR2: GTSNPN and SVGIG (reference sequence). The V end was cut by 2 bases, the J end by 8 bases, with 19 bases between. The DNA of the CDR3 is TGTGCCTGGAGTCTGCCGTGGCAGGGCACCTATTCACCCCTCCACTTT. It is translated as CAWSLPWQGTYSPLHF.

This chain connects TRBV18 to TRBJ1-5; a weak D match, TRBD1 (5 bases). The V end lost 6 bases, the J end lost 4 bases, and 13 bases lay between the germline ends. Germline loops: CDR1 KGHSH, CDR2 LQKENI. The CDR3 contains 14 residues. This CDR3 reads CASSRGGANQPQHF. In nucleotides, the CDR3 is TGTGCCAGCTCCCGGGGAGGGGCTAATCAGCCCCAGCATTTT.

V is TRBV13 and J is TRBJ1-4; maybe TRBD1 (6 bases). The CDR3 length is 14 residues. V shed 5 bases and J shed 5 bases, with 12 bases lying between them. Looked up from germline, CDR1 is PRHDT and CDR2 is FYEKMQ (reference sequence). CDR3 amino acids: CASSIQGGNEKLFF. In nucleotides, the CDR3 is TGTGCCAGCAGCATACAGGGTGGGAATGAAAAACTGTTTTTT.

The chain employs TRBV5-6 and TRBJ2-7; the D is unclear. CDR3 length: 12 residues. CDR1 and CDR2 from the germline V gene are SGHDT and YYEEEE. Trimming took off 0 bases at V and 4 bases at J, with 5 bases between the two ends. DNA for the CDR3: TGTGCCAGCAGCTTGGACGAGTACGAGCAGTACTTC. Translation gives CASSLDEYEQYF.

This clone was seen just once. The chain recombines TRBV30 with TRBJ2-2, with TRBD2 matching 12 bases. This CDR3 region has 17 residues. V was pared by 3 bases and J by 2 bases, with 7 bases of the junction left unmatched. The V gene's germline CDR1 is GTSNPN and CDR2 SVGIG (reference sequence). CDR3 in DNA: TGTGCCTGGAGAAGGACTAGCGGGGTTCCCAACACCGGGGAGCTGTTTTTT. Amino acids: CAWRRTSGVPNTGELFF. The entire variable domain, with the rest obtained from reference TRBV30 and TRBJ2-2, is as follows: SQTIHQWPATLVQPVGSPLSLECTVEGTSNPNLYWYRQAAGRGLQLLFYSVGIGQISSEVPQNLSASRPQDRQFILSSKKLLLSDSGFYLCAWRRTSGVPNTGELFFGEGSRLTVL.

The rearrangement uses TRBV5-4 and TRBJ1-1; 9 nucleotides line up with TRBD1. This CDR3 has 17 amino acids. After removal of 5 bases from V and 0 bases from J, the junction contained 11 bases not matched to a gene. Germline V lookup: CDR1 SGHNT, CDR2 YYREEE (reference sequence). The CDR3 nucleotides are TGTGCCAGCAGTTCTTTGACAGGGGGTGTTATGAACACTGAAGCTTTCTTT. Its protein is CASSSLTGGVMNTEAFF.